The clone carrying this TCR beta chain occurred a few times. CDR1 SEHNR and CDR2 FQNEAQ come from the germline V gene (reference sequence). The CDR3 runs 17 residues. The V gene lost 4 bases and the J gene lost 4 bases, with 22 bases spanning the gap. TCRdb fed the RT-PCR reads into MiXCR, producing one record per CDR3 protein. The repertoire consists of fewer than 800,000 distinct CDR3 sequences, with approximately 15% occurring once and the leading ten covering 3.6%. The V and J genes are TRBV7-9 and TRBJ1-1; possible D gene TRBD1, 5 bases. Sequenced sample: memory CD4+ T cells from blood. The receptor was derived from a female donor in good health, serving as a healthy control. In DNA, the CDR3 is TGTGCCAGCAGCTCGACGGCTGACGGGGACTGGGGCACTGAAGCTTTCTTT. Its protein product is CASSSTADGDWGTEAFF.